Each of the 26 T cell receptor beta chains below was sequenced from the same sample in a study of early T cells in non-severe SARS-CoV-2 infection. TCRdb reprocessed the 5' RACE reads via MiXCR and lists one record per CDR3 protein. Here the sample spans more than 55,000 distinct CDR3 sequences, 3.5% to 6% being singletons. This material consisted of whole blood, taken at baseline. Source of these receptors: an adult who was a healthcare worker with PCR-confirmed SARS-CoV-2 infection or an uninfected control (not recorded which). The donor label of this sample is uncertain.

This clonotype came up a few times. The V call is TRBV7-2, the J call TRBJ2-7; possible D gene TRBD2, 6 bases. With 3 bases removed from V and 5 bases from J, the gap between germline ends came to 17 bases. The CDR3 spans 15 residues. Per the germline V gene, CDR1 is SGHTA and CDR2 is FQGNSA. The chain's CDR3 is CASSFLIGGVHEQYF. Here the CDR3 DNA reads TGTGCCAGCAGCTTTCTCATCGGAGGGGTCCACGAGCAGTACTTC.

This clonotype showed up many times. The chain has TRBV12-3 or TRBV12-4 and TRBJ2-5; the match to TRBD2 covers 9 bases. After removal of 0 bases from V and 6 bases from J, the junction contained 5 bases not matched to a gene. The CDR3 covers 15 residues. The CDR3 is CASSLARGGGKTQYF. The CDR3 DNA is TGTGCCAGCAGTTTAGCGCGGGGGGGCGGTAAGACCCAGTACTTC.

Many counts were recorded for this clonotype. The chain is built from TRBV6-4 and TRBJ1-2; D might be TRBD1 (5 bases). V was clipped by 6 bases and J by 8 bases, with 19 bases between them. The CDR3 is made up of 14 amino acids. Germline CDR1 is MRHNA and CDR2 is SNTAGT. The CDR3 reads CASSSGTVKVGYTF. DNA of the CDR3: TGTGCCAGCAGCTCCGGGACCGTGAAGGTCGGCTACACCTTC.

This clonotype was observed a handful of times. The V and J genes are TRBV27 and TRBJ2-5; D gene uncertain. Trimming cost V 3 bases and J 2 bases, with 13 bases left between them. CDR1 and CDR2 from the germline V gene are MNHEY and SMNVEV (reference sequence). This CDR3 region has 15 residues. The CDR3 DNA reads as TGTGCCAGCAGTTTCAGTAGCAACATACAAGAGACCCAGTACTTC. Protein sequence: CASSFSSNIQETQYF.

This chain connects TRBV21-1 to TRBJ2-7; TRBD2, the table's D call, was not compared with the DNA. TRBV21-1 is assigned pseudogene status. The CDR3 covers 19 residues. CDR3 sequence: CASSKAVLAGRSHHYEQYF. The CDR3 coding sequence is TGTGCCAGCAGCAAAGCCGTACTAGCGGGGAGATCACACCACTACGAGCAGTACTTC.

This clonotype was detected many times. The rearrangement joins TRBV13 to TRBJ1-4, with D possibly TRBD1 on 5 matching bases. The V end was cut by 5 bases, the J end by 11 bases, with 18 bases between. Germline V gene data show CDR1 as PRHDT and CDR2 as FYEKMQ (reference sequence). The CDR3 runs to 14 residues. The CDR3 DNA reads TGTGCCAGCAGCCGAGGGACGGGGGTTTCGAAACTGTTTTTT. Protein product: CASSRGTGVSKLFF.

A few counts support this clonotype. V usage is TRBV11-2 and J usage is TRBJ2-1; 13 bases are shared with TRBD2. CDR1 is SGHAT and CDR2 is FQNNGV in the germline V gene. V lost 5 bases, J lost 9 bases, and 19 bases stayed unmatched. The CDR3 loop spans 19 amino acids. CDR3: CASSLGWLLTSGGAGEQFF. For the CDR3, the DNA is TGTGCCAGCAGCCTAGGGTGGTTGCTCACTAGCGGGGGGGCAGGTGAGCAGTTCTTC. Using reference TRBV11-2 and TRBJ2-1 for the parts outside the CDR3, the full variable domain is EAGVAQSPRYKIIEKRQSVAFWCNPISGHATLYWYQQILGQGPKLLIQFQNNGVVDDSQLPKDRFSAERLKGVDSTLKIQPAKLEDSAVYLCASSLGWLLTSGGAGEQFFGPGTRLTVL.

This clonotype was found many times. V and J are TRBV7-6 and TRBJ2-7; 11 bases line up with TRBD1. V trimming: 5 bases; J trimming: 7 bases; junction bases outside the gene matches: 7. The CDR3 totals 14 residues. Germline CDR1 and CDR2: SGHVS and FNYEAQ. The CDR3 bases are TGTGCCAGCAGCCCAGGACAGGGGGCGGAGGAGCAGTACTTC. Its translation: CASSPGQGAEEQYF.

Ten or more counts support this clonotype. V is TRBV7-2 and J is TRBJ1-1; a possible D gene is TRBD1 (5 bases). This CDR3 is built from 15 residues. Per the germline V gene, CDR1 is SGHTA and CDR2 is FQGNSA. Trimming took off 5 bases at V and 1 base at J, with 14 bases between the two ends. Written as DNA, the CDR3 is TGTGCCAGCAGCCACCAGGGCTTACGGAACACTGAAGCTTTCTTT. Translation: CASSHQGLRNTEAFF. The whole variable domain, remainder taken from reference TRBV7-2 and TRBJ1-1, is GAGVSQSPSNKVTEKGKDVELRCDPISGHTALYWYRQSLGQGLEFLIYFQGNSAPDKSGLPSDRFSAERTGGSVSTLTIQRTQQEDSAVYLCASSHQGLRNTEAFFGQGTRLTVV.

This clonotype has a count of ten or more. The chain employs TRBV7-6 and TRBJ2-2; 8 bases agree with TRBD2. The CDR3 covers 15 residues. After removal of 6 bases from V and 7 bases from J, the junction contained 10 bases not matched to a gene. The germline gives CDR1 SGHVS, CDR2 FNYEAQ. In DNA, the CDR3 is TGTGCCAGCAGTTCGTCCGGGACTAGGGACGGGGAGCTGTTTTTT. Protein product: CASSSSGTRDGELFF.

This clonotype was counted ten times or more. This sequence joins TRBV5-5 and TRBJ2-5, with unresolved D. Germline V lookup: CDR1 SGHKS, CDR2 YYEKEE (reference sequence). Trimming pared 2 bases from V and 2 bases from J, leaving 13 bases between. The CDR3 sequence is 15 residues long. This CDR3 is CASSLGNAVQETQYF. The CDR3 coding sequence is TGTGCCAGCAGCTTAGGGAACGCGGTACAAGAGACCCAGTACTTC.

This chain joins TRBV11-2 and TRBJ1-4; no definite D call. CDR1 is SGHAT, CDR2 FQNNGV, per germline. The germline V and J ends were trimmed by 3 bases and 2 bases, with 7 bases remaining between them. This CDR3 contains 14 residues. CDR3 in DNA: TGTGCCAGCAGCTTTTCCCCGACTAATGAAAAACTGTTTTTT. Protein sequence: CASSFSPTNEKLFF.

This clonotype has a count of ten or more. The J gene is TRBJ2-7, the V gene TRBV25-1; D is possibly TRBD2 (6 bases). CDR3 length: 14 residues. Germline V lookup: CDR1 MGHDK, CDR2 SYGVNS. Trimming took 10 bases from V and 6 from J, leaving 22 bases between them. The CDR3 reads CATHPAGFLGEQYF. As DNA, the CDR3 is TGTGCCACCCACCCGGCGGGGTTTCTCGGCGAGCAGTACTTC.

The rearrangement links TRBV3-1 to TRBJ2-2; 10 bases match TRBD2. There are 16 residues in the CDR3. CDR1 LGHDT and CDR2 YNNKEL come from the germline V gene (reference sequence). V was pared by 4 bases and J by 5 bases, with 7 bases of the junction left unmatched. The CDR3 DNA is TGTGCCAGCAGCCCCAATAGCGGGGGGTCTACCGGGGAGCTGTTTTTT. Translating gives CASSPNSGGSTGELFF.

V gene TRBV11-3 combines with J gene TRBJ2-3, with D perhaps matching TRBD1 or TRBD2 (5 bases each). The V gene lost 5 bases and the J gene lost 2 bases, with 14 bases spanning the gap. This CDR3 is built from 15 residues. Germline CDR1 SGHNT, CDR2 YENEEA. DNA of the CDR3: TGTGCCAGCAGCCTTGGGGACGCAAACACAGATACGCAGTATTTT. Its translation is CASSLGDANTDTQYF. Variable domain in full (rest from reference TRBV11-3 and TRBJ2-3): EAGVVQSPRYKIIEKKQPVAFWCNPISGHNTLYWYLQNLGQGPELLIRYENEEAVDDSQLPKDRFSAERLKGVDSTLKIQPAELGDSAVYLCASSLGDANTDTQYFGPGTRLTVL.

This clonotype was observed at least ten times. This sequence joins TRBV11-2 and TRBJ1-2, with 7 bases identical to TRBD1. This CDR3 region has 14 residues. Trimming removed 5 bases from V and 8 bases from J; junction bases left unmatched: 11. Germline V gene sequence: CDR1 SGHAT, CDR2 FQNNGV. The CDR3 sequence: CASSLEGQTVGYTF. The CDR3 DNA reads TGTGCCAGCAGCCTTGAGGGACAGACTGTAGGCTACACCTTC.

The chain recombines TRBV3-1 with TRBJ1-6; no clear D gene. The V gene's germline CDR1 is LGHDT and CDR2 YNNKEL (reference sequence). The CDR3 has 14 residues. The V end lost 1 base, the J end lost 10 bases, and 11 bases lay between the germline ends. CDR3 DNA: TGTGCCAGCAGCCAAGCCGTGATCGACTCACCCCTCCACTTT. Translation gives CASSQAVIDSPLHF.

This clonotype was seen a handful of times. V usage is TRBV27 and J usage is TRBJ2-7; D is possibly TRBD1 (6 bases). V lost 6 bases to trimming and J lost 2 bases, with 17 bases between them. The germline V gene encodes CDR1 MNHEY and CDR2 SMNVEV (reference sequence). The CDR3 runs 15 residues. As DNA, the CDR3 is TGTGCCAGCAGCCAACCCCGGGACAATCCCTACGAGCAGTACTTC. Its translation: CASSQPRDNPYEQYF.

This clonotype was seen many times. The rearrangement joins TRBV11-2 to TRBJ1-6; 8 bases map to TRBD1. Germline V gives CDR1 SGHAT, CDR2 FQNNGV. This CDR3 comprises 14 residues. V lost 3 bases, J lost 9 bases, and 4 bases stayed unmatched. The CDR3 DNA reads as TGTGCCAGCAGCTTCAGGGGGCTCCCTTCACCCCTCCACTTT. This sequence encodes CASSFRGLPSPLHF.

In this sample, this clonotype turned up many times. J is TRBJ1-5 and V is TRBV18; no firm D call. Trimming removed 2 bases from V and 0 bases from J, with 8 bases in between. CDR1 KGHSH and CDR2 LQKENI come from the germline V gene. The CDR3 has 15 residues. The CDR3 nucleotides are TGTGCCAGCTCACCAGGAACAGTTAGCAATCAGCCCCAGCATTTT. Translating gives CASSPGTVSNQPQHF.

This clonotype came up many times. J is TRBJ2-3 and V is TRBV4-2; D remains unclear. V dropped 1 base and J dropped 1 base, with 9 bases sitting between them. There are 15 residues in the CDR3. The V gene's germline CDR1 is LGHNA and CDR2 YNFKEQ. The CDR3 spells CASSQVRAGTDTQYF. The CDR3 DNA reads as TGTGCCAGCAGCCAAGTTCGGGCCGGCACAGATACGCAGTATTTT.

This clonotype was picked up many times. The chain links TRBV4-3 to TRBJ2-1; 8 positions agree with TRBD2. CDR1 and CDR2 (germline): LGHNA, YSLEER. The V and J ends lost 4 bases and 4 bases, in that order; junction bases with no gene match: 9. The CDR3 contains 16 residues. CDR3 loop: CASSPSSGGTYNEQFF. CDR3 bases: TGCGCCAGCAGCCCAAGCTCGGGGGGGACTTACAATGAGCAGTTCTTC.

This clonotype was seen ten or more times. The chain is built from TRBV6-6 and TRBJ1-1; 9 nucleotides align to TRBD1. V was pared by 0 bases and J by 5 bases, with 4 bases of the junction left unmatched. Germline V gene data show CDR1 as MNHNY and CDR2 as SVGAGI (reference sequence). The CDR3 has 15 amino acids. In DNA form, the CDR3 reads TGTGCCAGCAGTTACTCCGGACAGGGGCGGACTGAAGCTTTCTTT. Its protein is CASSYSGQGRTEAFF.

This clonotype occurred many times. The V call is TRBV6-2 or TRBV6-3, the J call TRBJ1-2; maybe TRBD1 (5 bases). Germline CDR1 MNHEY, CDR2 SVGEGT. V lost 7 bases to trimming and J lost 2 bases, with 17 bases between them. This CDR3 is built from 15 residues. CDR3 DNA sequence: TGTGCCAGCAATCCAGACAGCGTCTACAACTATGGCTACACCTTC. It encodes CASNPDSVYNYGYTF.

This clonotype came up many times. The V call is TRBV19, the J call TRBJ2-3; the D gene is possibly TRBD1 (5 bases). V dropped 1 base and J dropped 2 bases, with 7 bases sitting between them. The CDR3 runs to 14 residues. Looked up from germline, CDR1 is LNHDA and CDR2 is SQIVND (reference sequence). CDR3 in amino acids: CASSIGQNTDTQYF. In DNA form, the CDR3 reads TGTGCCAGTAGTATAGGACAGAACACAGATACGCAGTATTTT.

In this sample, this clonotype turned up many times. The rearrangement links TRBV6-5 to TRBJ2-7; D perhaps matches TRBD1 (6 bases). V lost 8 bases and J 2 bases, leaving 19 bases between the germline ends. CDR1 MNHEY and CDR2 SVGAGI come from the germline V gene. The CDR3 contains 15 residues. The CDR3 bases are TGTGCCAGCTCCACACCCATGACAGGTACCTACGAGCAGTACTTC. Translating it yields CASSTPMTGTYEQYF.